The 19 T cell receptor beta chains listed next were all sequenced from one sample in a study of Graves' ophthalmopathy and Graves' hyperthyroidism. Amplifying from RNA transcripts, the study obtained TCR beta CDR3 regions. HTBI primers were employed in first-round RT-PCR, then a second-round multiplex PCR followed. A single record per CDR3 protein comes from TCRdb applying MiXCR to the multiplex PCR reads. The table lists about 400,000 distinct CDR3 sequences, approximately 20% of them singletons. Material: peripheral blood. Every receptor here comes from a young woman with Graves' ophthalmopathy.

This clonotype was recorded many times. The chain joins TRBV12-3 or TRBV12-4 to TRBJ1-1; tentative D call: TRBD1 (5 bases). This CDR3 comprises 15 residues. V lost 4 bases and J lost 4, with 16 bases in between. The CDR3 region has the DNA TGTGCCAGCAGTTCCCGGGACCCTGGGGGCACTGAAGCTTTCTTT. This sequence encodes CASSSRDPGGTEAFF.

This chain connects TRBV12-3 or TRBV12-4 to TRBJ2-5; D may be TRBD2 (6 bases). Trimming took off 2 bases at V and 6 bases at J, with 10 bases between the two ends. CDR3 length equals 13 residues. CDR3 amino acids: CASSLSGRKTQYF. The DNA of the CDR3 is TGTGCCAGCAGTTTATCCGGGAGAAAGACCCAGTACTTC.

At least ten counts were recorded for this clonotype. This chain uses TRBV11-1 with TRBJ2-7; 10 bases map to TRBD2. Germline CDR1 and CDR2: SGHAT and FQDESV (reference sequence). The CDR3 runs 13 residues. The ends lost 6 bases at V and 7 bases at J; junction bases unmatched: 6. CDR3 protein: CASSKPGLAEQYF. DNA of the CDR3: TGTGCCAGCAGTAAACCGGGACTAGCGGAGCAGTACTTC.

This clonotype has ten or more counts. The chain combines TRBV6-2 or TRBV6-3 with TRBJ1-5; the D gene is possibly TRBD1 (5 bases). Trimming took 6 bases from V and 2 from J, leaving 14 bases between them. Germline CDR1 is MNHEY and CDR2 is SVGEGT. This CDR3 spans 15 amino acids. The CDR3 here is CASREPGLGNQPQHF. For the CDR3, the DNA is TGTGCCAGCAGGGAACCGGGACTTGGCAATCAGCCCCAGCATTTT.

This clonotype was recorded many times. This chain uses TRBV19 with TRBJ1-6; the match to TRBD1 covers 7 bases. Trimming at V came to 10 bases and at J to 9 bases, leaving 9 bases not matched to a gene. Germline CDR1 LNHDA, CDR2 SQIVND (reference sequence). The length of the CDR3 is 13 residues. The CDR3 nucleotides read TGTGCCACCGAAAGACAGGGAGGTTCACCCCTCCACTTT. It translates to CATERQGGSPLHF.

The V gene is TRBV28, the J gene TRBJ2-7; either TRBD1 or TRBD2 may supply D (5 bases each). Germline V gene lookup returns CDR1 MDHEN and CDR2 SYDVKM. V dropped 6 bases and J dropped 12 bases, with 24 bases sitting between them. This CDR3 region has 14 residues. The CDR3 bases are TGTGCCAGCAGCTCCCCCGTTGGGGGTCAGCGGCCGTACTTC. Amino acids: CASSSPVGGQRPYF.

This clonotype occurred many times. V usage is TRBV6-1 and J usage is TRBJ2-6; the D gene could be TRBD1 or TRBD2 (5 bases each). Germline V gene lookup returns CDR1 MNHNS and CDR2 SASEGT. V was shortened by 4 bases and J by 2 bases, with 6 bases between the two germline ends. The length of the CDR3 is 14 residues. The CDR3 loop is CASSGGAGANVLTF. The DNA for the CDR3 is TGTGCCAGCAGTGGAGGGGCTGGGGCCAACGTCCTGACTTTC.

The gene calls are TRBV11-2 and TRBJ2-7; TRBD2 matches 7 bases. From germline, CDR1 is SGHAT and CDR2 FQNNGV. The CDR3 runs 15 residues. Unmatched junction bases numbered 9, after V lost 5 bases and J lost 2 bases. This CDR3 is CASSPASGTTYEQYF. The CDR3 region has the DNA TGTGCCAGCAGCCCCGCTAGCGGAACTACCTACGAGCAGTACTTC.

This clonotype has at least ten counts. V usage is TRBV6-5 and J usage is TRBJ1-2, with no clear D. CDR1 and CDR2 from the germline V gene are MNHEY and SVGAGI. Trimming took 6 bases from V and 5 from J, leaving 16 bases between them. The length of the CDR3 is 14 residues. The CDR3 protein is CASSSGSWGYGYTF. The CDR3 DNA reads TGTGCCAGCAGCTCCGGGAGCTGGGGATATGGCTACACCTTC.

The table lists this clonotype with many counts. This chain uses TRBV12-3 or TRBV12-4 with TRBJ1-1; tentative D call: TRBD1 (6 bases). Trimming shortened V by 3 bases and J by 5 bases, and 10 bases separated the two germline ends. This CDR3 has 13 residues. DNA of the CDR3: TGTGCCAGCAGTTTCACGGGGGCTACTGAAGCTTTCTTT. Translated: CASSFTGATEAFF.

In its sample, this clonotype was seen many times. At one of its ends the junction is not consistent with the germline gene, which may arise from a read error. The chain joins TRBV2 to TRBJ1-1, with 8 positions matching TRBD1. The CDR3 covers 14 residues. Germline V gene data show CDR1 as SNHLY and CDR2 as FYNNEI. CDR3 DNA sequence: TGTGCCAGCAGTGATTGGACAGGGAACCCTGAAGCTTTCTTT. Protein product: CASSDWTGNPEAFF.

There are many counts of this clonotype. V usage is TRBV2 and J usage is TRBJ1-5; a possible D gene is TRBD1 (5 bases). The CDR3 covers 14 residues. Germline-derived CDR1 and CDR2 are SNHLY and FYNNEI. Trimming removed 6 bases from V and 7 bases from J, with 16 bases in between. The CDR3 sequence is CASSQGGLEQPQHF. In DNA, the CDR3 is TGTGCCAGCAGCCAGGGCGGCCTTGAACAGCCCCAGCATTTT.

In this sample, this clonotype turned up a few times. The CDR3 DNA reads as TGTGCCAGCTCACTCCTCCTACGACAGGTAGGGGGGTGGGACACTGAAGCTTTCTTT. Amino acids: CASSLLLRQVGGWDTEAFF. The chain has TRBV18 and TRBJ1-1, with a possible D match to TRBD1 (6 bases). Between the trimmed V and J ends, which lost 4 bases and 3 bases, there was a span of 27 bases. The length of the CDR3 is 19 residues. Germline V lookup: CDR1 KGHSH, CDR2 LQKENI.

This clonotype was seen repeatedly, ten times or more. The V call is TRBV10-3, the J call TRBJ2-3; maybe TRBD2 (5 bases). CDR3 length: 12 amino acids. V gave up 4 bases and J gave up 6 bases, with 8 bases separating them. Germline assignment: CDR1 ENHRY and CDR2 SYGVKD. CDR3 residues: CAISGRRDTQYF. The CDR3 coding sequence is TGTGCCATCAGTGGAAGGAGGGATACGCAGTATTTT.

This clonotype was seen a few times. The V gene is TRBV11-3, the J gene TRBJ2-2, with 9 positions matching TRBD2. With V trimmed by 5 bases and J by 6 bases, 1 base remained unmatched. The CDR3 runs 13 residues. The germline gives CDR1 SGHNT, CDR2 YENEEA. The CDR3 DNA sequence: TGTGCCAGCAGCGTAGCGGGAGCCGGGGAGCTGTTTTTT. Its protein product is CASSVAGAGELFF. The whole variable domain, filled in from reference TRBV11-3 and TRBJ2-2, reads EAGVVQSPRYKIIEKKQPVAFWCNPISGHNTLYWYLQNLGQGPELLIRYENEEAVDDSQLPKDRFSAERLKGVDSTLKIQPAELGDSAVYLCASSVAGAGELFFGEGSRLTVL.

The chain employs TRBV11-2 and TRBJ2-7, with D unclear. Germline CDR1 reads SGHAT; CDR2 reads FQNNGV. The CDR3 has 14 residues. Trimming pared 5 bases from V and 4 bases from J, leaving 15 bases between. CDR3 loop: CASSHPSTFYEQYF. The CDR3 DNA reads TGTGCCAGCAGCCACCCCTCCACATTTTACGAGCAGTACTTC.

There are many counts of this clonotype. The gene calls are TRBV7-9 and TRBJ1-1, with unresolved D. The CDR3 is 13 amino acids. V lost 0 bases and J lost 3, with 5 bases in between. In germline, CDR1 is SEHNR, CDR2 FQNEAQ (reference sequence). This CDR3 is CASSLAVDTEAFF. DNA of the CDR3: TGTGCCAGCAGCTTAGCGGTGGACACTGAAGCTTTCTTT.

This clonotype was detected many times. This sequence joins TRBV6-5 and TRBJ1-6; 9 nucleotides align to TRBD1. This CDR3 is 16 amino acids long. The V gene end was trimmed by 4 bases and the J gene end by 7 bases; junction bases not matched to a gene: 8. The germline V gene encodes CDR1 MNHEY and CDR2 SVGAGI. CDR3 region: CASSLISGTGNSPLHF. The CDR3 DNA reads as TGTGCCAGCAGTTTAATCTCCGGGACAGGGAATTCACCCCTCCACTTT.

This clonotype occurred many times. This chain joins TRBV27 and TRBJ2-7; D is unclear. The CDR3 extends over 15 amino acids. Germline CDR1 and CDR2: MNHEY and SMNVEV (reference sequence). Trimming shortened V by 2 bases and J by 8 bases, and 19 bases separated the two germline ends. For the CDR3, the DNA is TGTGCCAGCAGTTTAAGATTCCCCATCGGGTCCAAGCAGTACTTC. Its protein product is CASSLRFPIGSKQYF.